The rows below give T cell receptor beta chains drawn from one sample of a study of T cells in Graves' hyperthyroidism and ophthalmopathy. TCRdb reprocessed the multiplex PCR reads via MiXCR and lists one record per CDR3 protein. The sample records about 840,000 distinct CDR3 sequences, 35% to 45% being singletons. Sequenced input: blood. All receptors come from a man aged 18 to 30 with Graves' hyperthyroidism. CDR3s include the opening cysteine and the closing phenylalanine or tryptophan. D genes are given only for firm matches. A clone size is listed for some rows: how often the clone was seen (once, few, many), or a class if it is expanded.

J gene,clone size,D gene,V gene,CDR3 protein,CDR3 DNA
TRBJ1-1,.,.,TRBV4-3,CASSQEGRSAAFF,TGCGCCAGCAGCCAAGAGGGCCGTTCGGCTGCTTTCTTT
TRBJ1-5,many,.,TRBV7-8,CASSLRELSNQPQHF,TGTGCCAGCAGCTTACGGGAGCTATCGAATCAGCCCCAGCATTTT
TRBJ2-5,.,.,TRBV2,CATSGDSSQGEETQYF,TGTGCCACCAGCGGGGACAGCTCTCAGGGGGAAGAGACCCAGTACTTC
TRBJ1-4,.,TRBD1,TRBV2,CASSDQAYGYTRDRVDEKLFF,TGTGCCAGCAGTGATCAAGCATATGGCTACACGAGGGACAGAGTCGATGAAAAACTGTTTTTT
TRBJ1-5,.,.,TRBV7-2,CASSLVGGGYSNQPQHF,TGTGCCAGCAGCTTAGTTGGAGGGGGATATAGCAATCAGCCCCAGCATTTT
TRBJ1-5,many,.,TRBV2,CASSEGILNQPQHF,TGTGCCAGCAGCGAAGGCATCCTAAATCAGCCCCAGCATTTT
TRBJ1-1,many,TRBD1,TRBV25-1,CASRRQGGYSDTEAFF,TGTGCCAGCAGGCGACAGGGTGGGTATTCGGACACTGAAGCTTTCTTT
TRBJ1-6,many,TRBD1,TRBV12-3/TRBV12-4,CASSRTGDYNSPLHF,TGTGCCAGCAGTAGGACAGGTGACTATAATTCACCCCTCCACTTT
TRBJ2-7,.,TRBD2,TRBV14,CASSQDQYAGGSNEQYF,TGTGCCAGCAGCCAAGATCAGTATGCGGGGGGGTCAAACGAGCAGTACTTC
TRBJ2-7,.,.,TRBV29-1,CSVSRGLDYNEQYF,TGCAGCGTTTCCCGGGGGCTAGACTACAATGAGCAGTACTTC
TRBJ2-5,.,TRBD1,TRBV7-2,CASSLASGGAGRQETQYF,TGTGCCAGCAGCTTAGCTTCAGGGGGCGCGGGTCGGCAAGAGACCCAGTACTTC
TRBJ1-1,many,.,TRBV10-2,CASSDGGAVGTEAFF,TGCGCCAGCAGTGATGGGGGGGCGGTCGGCACTGAAGCTTTCTTT